The rows below give T cell receptor beta chains drawn from one sample of a study of T-cell memory formation after mild COVID-19. From the 5' RACE reads, TCRdb called clonotypes with MiXCR, one entry per CDR3 protein. This table has some 15,000 distinct CDR3 sequences, roughly a fifth appearing once. Sequencing was carried out using PBMCs or a T cell subset sorted from them (not recorded which). The receptor source for this set is an adult woman who had mild COVID-19 (a few samples of this study predate the infection). Cell type and time point are not known. Each CDR3 is given with its conserved first and last residue.

V,J,CDR3
TRBV20-1,TRBJ2-7,CSARTSGGNEQYF
TRBV7-9,TRBJ2-3,CATRNGASGSTDTQYF
TRBV7-3,TRBJ2-1,CASSLVGTPTYNEQFF
TRBV6-6,TRBJ1-2,CASSYSGRVYGYTF
TRBV12-3/TRBV12-4,TRBJ2-4,CASSLGVAKNIQYF
TRBV27,TRBJ2-1,CASSSAGGLSWAHNEQFF
TRBV7-2,TRBJ2-7,CASGPPGYEQYF
TRBV19,TRBJ2-7,CASSIRTGKPSYEQYF
TRBV2,TRBJ2-2,CASRTIAGELFF
TRBV15,TRBJ1-2,CATSRDRSGFYGYTF
TRBV4-2,TRBJ2-7,CASSQESNWAGTYEQYF
TRBV25-1,TRBJ1-1,CASSPFEAGRSTEAFF
TRBV9,TRBJ2-2,CASSAPLAGVYSTGELFF
TRBV24-1,TRBJ1-2,CATSDWTDRGYGYTF
TRBV11-2,TRBJ2-7,CASSSVFRLAGGPYEQYF
TRBV5-1,TRBJ2-7,CASSLVGEQRGLMGFYEQYF
TRBV29-1,TRBJ1-2,CSVEWGNYGYTF
TRBV5-6,TRBJ1-1,CASSLIRGNTEAFF
TRBV7-6,TRBJ2-1,CASSLAANEQFF
TRBV4-3,TRBJ1-1,CASSQDGGRGDTEAFF
TRBV6-6,TRBJ1-5,CASSPGVGGFNQPQHF
TRBV12-2,TRBJ2-5,CASRLLAGGPNGETQYF
TRBV4-1,TRBJ2-7,CASSTDSYEQYF
TRBV15,TRBJ2-3,CATSRGSSGVGDTQYF
TRBV24-1,TRBJ2-3,CATSDPLGLAGADTQYF
TRBV9,TRBJ2-3,CASSSLAGGGTDTQYF
TRBV7-8,TRBJ2-5,CASSGPRRGPQETQYF
TRBV20-1,TRBJ2-7,CSAPPQVDGLEPYEQYF
TRBV20-1,TRBJ2-7,CSASFSEGAYEQYF
TRBV7-2,TRBJ2-7,CASSLAPGGRSEQYF
TRBV6-2/TRBV6-3,TRBJ2-1,CASSYYQNEQFF
TRBV7-3,TRBJ1-2,CASSLDPAGGYTF
TRBV6-5,TRBJ2-7,CASSPSRVEQYF
TRBV11-1,TRBJ1-1,CASSTDANTEAFF
TRBV5-1,TRBJ1-3,CASSLDAGAGNTIYF
TRBV20-1,TRBJ1-5,CSAETADQPQHF
TRBV25-1,TRBJ2-5,CASSGAGTQYF
TRBV6-6,TRBJ2-7,CASSHRVGSYEQYF
TRBV6-6,TRBJ2-7,CASSYPRDEQYF
TRBV11-3,TRBJ1-6,CASSLGGASPLHF
TRBV20-1,TRBJ1-1,CSAPGENTEAFF
TRBV12-3/TRBV12-4,TRBJ1-1,CASSPPLLGTEAFF
TRBV15,TRBJ2-5,CATSRESGVRRTSQETQYF